This TCR beta chain was profiled in a study of T cells in Graves' hyperthyroidism and ophthalmopathy. The CDR3 extends over 15 amino acids. The V gene's germline CDR1 is MNHEY and CDR2 SMNVEV (reference sequence). With 6 bases clipped from V and 2 bases from J, the junction kept 6 bases outside the gene matches. There are many counts of this clonotype. Its matching antigen is unknown. Broader study findings: Prediction of ophthalmopathy progression came a median approximately 7 months pre-onset.

TCR beta CDR3 regions were amplified from RNA transcripts. The primer set for the first-round RT-PCR of the TCR CDR3 was HTBI. Each CDR3 protein is one row after TCRdb ran MiXCR on the multiplex PCR reads. This repertoire shows 270,000 or so distinct CDR3 sequences, less than 30% found once; its top ten account for over 25%. The sequence derives from a man aged 40-55 years with Graves' hyperthyroidism that later progressed to Graves' ophthalmopathy. V and J are TRBV27 and TRBJ2-7; 11 positions agree with TRBD2. Sequenced sample: blood. DNA for the CDR3: TGTGCCAGCAGCTTACTAGCGGGAGACCCCTACGAGCAGTACTTC. This sequence encodes CASSLLAGDPYEQYF.